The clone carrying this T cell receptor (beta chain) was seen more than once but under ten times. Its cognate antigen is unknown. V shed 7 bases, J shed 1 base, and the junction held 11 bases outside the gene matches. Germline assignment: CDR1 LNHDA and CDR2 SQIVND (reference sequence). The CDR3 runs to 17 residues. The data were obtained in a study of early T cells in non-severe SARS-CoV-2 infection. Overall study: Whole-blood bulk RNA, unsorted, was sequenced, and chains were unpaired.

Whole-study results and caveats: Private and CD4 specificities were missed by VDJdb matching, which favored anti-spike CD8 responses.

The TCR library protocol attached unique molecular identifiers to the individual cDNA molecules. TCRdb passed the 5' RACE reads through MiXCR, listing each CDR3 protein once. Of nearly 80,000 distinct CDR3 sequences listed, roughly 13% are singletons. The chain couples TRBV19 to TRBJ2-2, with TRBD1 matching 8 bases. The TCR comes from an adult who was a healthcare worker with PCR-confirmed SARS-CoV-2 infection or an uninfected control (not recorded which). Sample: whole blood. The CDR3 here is CASTPRGRGRNTGELFF. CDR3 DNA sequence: TGTGCCAGTACCCCACGGGGCAGGGGGCGGAACACCGGGGAGCTGTTTTTT.